This TCR beta chain was recovered during a study of breast tumors, draining lymph nodes, adjacent tissues. TCRdb redid the calling of the multiplex PCR reads with MiXCR, one entry per CDR3 protein. The data contain approximately 47,000 distinct CDR3 sequences, more than 20% of them singletons. Germline values: CDR1 SGHAT, CDR2 FQNNGV. The CDR3 has 17 residues. The trim removed 5 bases at V and 5 bases at J, leaving 5 bases unmatched. The receptor's source is a female donor with breast cancer. Some clones in this sample may be carry-over from other donors' samples. Input material: breast tumor tissue. The chain joins TRBV11-2 to TRBJ2-2; 16 bases agree with TRBD2. The chain's CDR3 is CASSPGTSGRGTGELFF. CDR3 nucleotide sequence: TGTGCCAGCAGCCCAGGGACTAGCGGGAGGGGGACCGGGGAGCTGTTTTTT.